This T cell receptor (beta chain) appears in the sequencing data of a study of blood T cell repertoires in COVID-19. Study information: The study drew acute and convalescent COVID-19 samples from the United States, Italy and Spain. T cells, B-cell-depleted T cells, or PBMCs provided the cDNA or gDNA that served as material.

As handled by the study authors: Reference gene primers were amplified, and this amplification served to estimate nucleated cell counts. Here immunoSEQ multiplex PCR was the method, and the copy in TCRdb shows in-frame clones only, minus some. V and J calls and clone size are given by that table; D and trimming were obtained from the DNA. The repertoire consists of roughly 180,000 clones, with approximately 89% occurring once and the leading ten covering roughly 4%. The length of the CDR3 is 13 residues. Trimming removed 4 bases at V and 2 bases at J, with 12 bases between. The germline V gene encodes CDR1 SQVTM and CDR2 ANQGSEA.

The gene calls are TRBV29-1 and TRBJ2-7; D gene ambiguous. This receptor was taken from a woman in her thirties with acute or convalescent COVID-19. Sequenced input: peripheral blood. The chain's CDR3 is CSVALGRTYEQYF. CDR3 nucleotide sequence: TGCAGCGTTGCGCTAGGTAGAACCTACGAGCAGTACTTC.